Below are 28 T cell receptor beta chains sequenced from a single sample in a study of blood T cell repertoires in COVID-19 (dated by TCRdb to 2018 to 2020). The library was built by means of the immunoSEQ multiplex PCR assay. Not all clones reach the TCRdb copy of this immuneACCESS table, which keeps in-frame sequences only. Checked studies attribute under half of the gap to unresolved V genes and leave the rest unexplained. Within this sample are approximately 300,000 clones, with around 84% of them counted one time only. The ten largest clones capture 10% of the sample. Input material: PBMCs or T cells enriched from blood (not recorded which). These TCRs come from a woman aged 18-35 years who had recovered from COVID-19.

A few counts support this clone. In DNA form, the CDR3 reads TGTGCCAGCAGTCACGGACTGGCGAACACCGGGGAGCTGTTTTTT. It specifies CASSHGLANTGELFF. The V call is TRBV6-5, the J call TRBJ2-2; weak D call: TRBD2 (5 bases). The CDR3 runs to 15 residues. Trimming stripped 5 bases from V and 0 bases from J, with 10 bases between. Germline V gene lookup returns CDR1 MNHEY and CDR2 SVGAGI.

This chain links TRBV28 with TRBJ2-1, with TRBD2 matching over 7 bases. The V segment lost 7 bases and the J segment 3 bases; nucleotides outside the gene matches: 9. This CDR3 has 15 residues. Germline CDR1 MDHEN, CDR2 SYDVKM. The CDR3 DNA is TGTGCCAGCACCATTGGGGGGGTCGGCTACAATGAGCAGTTCTTC. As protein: CASTIGGVGYNEQFF.

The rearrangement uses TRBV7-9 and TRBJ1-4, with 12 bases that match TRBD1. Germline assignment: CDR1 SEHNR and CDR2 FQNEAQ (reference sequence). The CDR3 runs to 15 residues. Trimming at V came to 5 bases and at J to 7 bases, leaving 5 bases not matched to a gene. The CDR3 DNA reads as TGTGCCAGCAGCCCGGGACAGGGGGCGATTGAAAAACTGTTTTTT. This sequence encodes CASSPGQGAIEKLFF.

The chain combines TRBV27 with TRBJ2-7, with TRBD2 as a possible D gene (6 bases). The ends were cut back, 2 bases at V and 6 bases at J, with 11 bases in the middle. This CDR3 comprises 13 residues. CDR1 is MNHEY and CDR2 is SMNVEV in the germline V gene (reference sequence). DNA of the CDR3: TGTGCCAGCAGTTTACGGGAGTCAGCCGAGCAGTACTTC. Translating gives CASSLRESAEQYF.

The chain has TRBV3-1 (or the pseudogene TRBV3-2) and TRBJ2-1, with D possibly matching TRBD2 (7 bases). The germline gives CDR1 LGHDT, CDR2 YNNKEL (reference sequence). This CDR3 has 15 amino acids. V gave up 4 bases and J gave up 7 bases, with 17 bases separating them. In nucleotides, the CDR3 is TGTGCCAGCAGCCCCCCGGGGAGGGGGGGAAATGAGCAGTTCTTC. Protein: CASSPPGRGGNEQFF.

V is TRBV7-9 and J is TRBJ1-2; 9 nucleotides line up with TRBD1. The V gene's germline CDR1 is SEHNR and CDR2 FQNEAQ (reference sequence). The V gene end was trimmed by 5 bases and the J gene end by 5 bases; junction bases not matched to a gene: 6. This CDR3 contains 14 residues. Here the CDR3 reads CASSLRQGGYGYTF. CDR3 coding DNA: TGTGCCAGCAGCCTGAGACAGGGGGGGTATGGCTACACCTTC.

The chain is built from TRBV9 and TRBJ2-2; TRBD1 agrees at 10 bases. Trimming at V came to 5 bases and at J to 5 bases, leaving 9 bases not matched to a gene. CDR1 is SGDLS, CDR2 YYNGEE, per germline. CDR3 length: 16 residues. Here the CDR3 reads CASSEDRGAGTGELFF. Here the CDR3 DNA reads TGTGCCAGCAGTGAGGACAGGGGGGCTGGAACCGGGGAGCTGTTTTTT.

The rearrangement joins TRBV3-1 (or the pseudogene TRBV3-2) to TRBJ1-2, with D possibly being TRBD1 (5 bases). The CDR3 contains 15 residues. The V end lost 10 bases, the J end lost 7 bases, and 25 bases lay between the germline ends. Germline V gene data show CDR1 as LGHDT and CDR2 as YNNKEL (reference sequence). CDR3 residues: CATRGVGSRVSGYTF. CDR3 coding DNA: TGTGCCACCCGGGGGGTAGGCTCCCGGGTTAGTGGCTACACCTTC.

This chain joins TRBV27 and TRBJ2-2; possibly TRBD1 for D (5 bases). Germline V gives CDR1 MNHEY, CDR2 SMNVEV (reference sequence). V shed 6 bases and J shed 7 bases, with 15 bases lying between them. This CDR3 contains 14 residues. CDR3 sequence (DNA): TGTGCCAGCAGCCTTATCAGGGCAGGCGGGGAGCTGTTTTTT. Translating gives CASSLIRAGGELFF.

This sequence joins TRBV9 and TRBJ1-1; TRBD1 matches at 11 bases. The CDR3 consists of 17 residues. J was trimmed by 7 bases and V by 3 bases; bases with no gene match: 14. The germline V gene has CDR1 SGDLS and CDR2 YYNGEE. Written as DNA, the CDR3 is TGTGCCAGCAGCGATAACCCAAGGACAGGGGGCCGTAATGAAGCTTTCTTT. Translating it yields CASSDNPRTGGRNEAFF.

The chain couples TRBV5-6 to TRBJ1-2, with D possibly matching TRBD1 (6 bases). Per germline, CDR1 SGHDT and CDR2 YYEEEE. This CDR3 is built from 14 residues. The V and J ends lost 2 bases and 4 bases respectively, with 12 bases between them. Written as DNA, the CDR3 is TGTGCCAGCAGCTTCTTTGACAGGAGCTATGGCTACACCTTC. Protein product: CASSFFDRSYGYTF.

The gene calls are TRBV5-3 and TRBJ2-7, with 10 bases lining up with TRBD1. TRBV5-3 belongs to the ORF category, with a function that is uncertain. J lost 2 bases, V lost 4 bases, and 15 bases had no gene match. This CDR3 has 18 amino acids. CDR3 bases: TGTGCCAGAAGCCGGGTGGCCTCCTGGACAGGGGGTACCTACGAGCAGTACTTC. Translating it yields CARSRVASWTGGTYEQYF.

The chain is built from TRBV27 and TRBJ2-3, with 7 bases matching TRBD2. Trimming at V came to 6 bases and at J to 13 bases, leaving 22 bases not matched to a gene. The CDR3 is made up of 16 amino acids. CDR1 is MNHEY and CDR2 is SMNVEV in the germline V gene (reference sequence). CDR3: CASRRSSGGYGRWEYF. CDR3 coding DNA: TGTGCCAGCAGGCGTTCTAGCGGAGGCTATGGGAGATGGGAGTATTTT.

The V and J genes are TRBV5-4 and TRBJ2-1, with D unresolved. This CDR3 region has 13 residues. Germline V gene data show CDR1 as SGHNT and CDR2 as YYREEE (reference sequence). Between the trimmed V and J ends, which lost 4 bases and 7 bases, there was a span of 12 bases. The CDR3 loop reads CASSLPLENEQFF. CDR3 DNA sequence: TGTGCCAGCAGCCTCCCCCTGGAGAATGAGCAGTTCTTC.

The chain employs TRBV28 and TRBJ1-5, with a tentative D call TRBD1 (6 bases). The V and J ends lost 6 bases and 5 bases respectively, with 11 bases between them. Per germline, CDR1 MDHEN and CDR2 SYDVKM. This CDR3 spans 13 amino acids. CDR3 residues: CASSPGGHQPQHF. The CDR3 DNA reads TGTGCCAGCAGCCCTGGGGGCCATCAGCCCCAGCATTTT. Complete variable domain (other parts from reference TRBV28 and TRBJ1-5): DVKVTQSSRYLVKRTGEKVFLECVQDMDHENMFWYRQDPGLGLRLIYFSYDVKMKEKGDIPEGYSVSREKKERFSLILESASTNQTSMYLCASSPGGHQPQHFGDGTRLSIL.

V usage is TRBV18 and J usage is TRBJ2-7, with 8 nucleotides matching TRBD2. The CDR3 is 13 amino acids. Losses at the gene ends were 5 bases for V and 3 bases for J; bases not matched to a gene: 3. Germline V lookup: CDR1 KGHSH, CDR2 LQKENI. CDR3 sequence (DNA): TGTGCCAGCTCAGCGGGGGGCCGCTACGAGCAGTACTTC. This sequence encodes CASSAGGRYEQYF.

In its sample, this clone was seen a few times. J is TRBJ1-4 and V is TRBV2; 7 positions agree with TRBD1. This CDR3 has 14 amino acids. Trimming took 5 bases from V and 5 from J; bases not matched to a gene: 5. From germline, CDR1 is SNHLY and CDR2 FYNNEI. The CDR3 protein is CASSRQGRNEKLFF. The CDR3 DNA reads TGTGCCAGCAGTCGACAGGGACGAAATGAAAAACTGTTTTTT.

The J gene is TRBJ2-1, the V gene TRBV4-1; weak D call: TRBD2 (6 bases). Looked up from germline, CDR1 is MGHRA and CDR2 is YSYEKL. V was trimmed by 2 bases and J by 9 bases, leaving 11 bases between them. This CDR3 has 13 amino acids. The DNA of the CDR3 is TGCGCCAGCAGCCAATATTACGGGGGTGAGCAGTTCTTC. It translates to CASSQYYGGEQFF.

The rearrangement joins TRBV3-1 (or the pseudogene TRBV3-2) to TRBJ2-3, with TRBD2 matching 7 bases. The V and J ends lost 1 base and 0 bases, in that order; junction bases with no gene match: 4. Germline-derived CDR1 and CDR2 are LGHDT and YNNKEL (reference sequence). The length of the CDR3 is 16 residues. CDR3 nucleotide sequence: TGTGCCAGCAGCCAAGGGGACGGGGGGAGCACAGATACGCAGTATTTT. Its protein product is CASSQGDGGSTDTQYF.

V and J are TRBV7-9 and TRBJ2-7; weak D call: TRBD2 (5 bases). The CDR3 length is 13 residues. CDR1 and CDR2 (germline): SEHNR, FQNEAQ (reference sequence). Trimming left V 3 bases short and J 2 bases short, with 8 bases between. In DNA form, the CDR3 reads TGTGCCAGCAGCTTTACCGGGGCCTACGAGCAGTACTTC. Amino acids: CASSFTGAYEQYF.

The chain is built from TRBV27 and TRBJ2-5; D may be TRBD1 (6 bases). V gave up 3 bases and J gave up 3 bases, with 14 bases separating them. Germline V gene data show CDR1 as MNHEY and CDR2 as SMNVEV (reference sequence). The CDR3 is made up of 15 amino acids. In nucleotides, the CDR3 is TGTGCCAGCAGTTTCTCAGCAGGGGCAAAAGAGACCCAGTACTTC. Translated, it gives CASSFSAGAKETQYF.

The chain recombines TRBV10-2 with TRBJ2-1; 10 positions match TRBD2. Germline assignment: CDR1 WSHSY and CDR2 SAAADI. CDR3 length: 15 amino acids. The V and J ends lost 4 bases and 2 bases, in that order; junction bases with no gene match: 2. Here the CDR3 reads CASSGSGGAYNEQFF. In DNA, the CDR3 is TGCGCCAGCAGTGGGAGCGGGGGGGCCTACAATGAGCAGTTCTTC.

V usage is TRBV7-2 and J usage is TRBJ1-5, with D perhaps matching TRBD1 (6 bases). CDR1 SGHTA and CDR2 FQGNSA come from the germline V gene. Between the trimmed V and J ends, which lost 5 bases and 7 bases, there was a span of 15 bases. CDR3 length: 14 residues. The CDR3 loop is CASSPQGLGQPQHF. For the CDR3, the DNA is TGTGCCAGCAGCCCCCAGGGGCTGGGCCAGCCCCAGCATTTT.

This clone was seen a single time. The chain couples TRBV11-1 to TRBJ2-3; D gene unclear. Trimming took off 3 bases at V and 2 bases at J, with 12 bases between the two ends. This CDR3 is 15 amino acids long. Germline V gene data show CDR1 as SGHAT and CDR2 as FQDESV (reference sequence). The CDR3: CASSFNTGDTDTQYF. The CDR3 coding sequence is TGTGCCAGCAGCTTCAATACTGGAGACACAGATACGCAGTATTTT.

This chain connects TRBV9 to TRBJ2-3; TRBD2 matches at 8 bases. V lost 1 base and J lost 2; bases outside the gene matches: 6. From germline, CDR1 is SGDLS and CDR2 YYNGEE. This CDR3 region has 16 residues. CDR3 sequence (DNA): TGTGCCAGCAGCGTAAGGTCTAGCGGGTCCACAGATACGCAGTATTTT. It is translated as CASSVRSSGSTDTQYF.

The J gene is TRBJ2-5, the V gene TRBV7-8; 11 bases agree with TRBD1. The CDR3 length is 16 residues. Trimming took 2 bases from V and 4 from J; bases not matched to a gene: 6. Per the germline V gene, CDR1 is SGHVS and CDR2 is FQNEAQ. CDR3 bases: TGTGCCAGCAGCTTACATAGTGGGACAGGGGGAGAGACCCAGTACTTC. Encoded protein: CASSLHSGTGGETQYF.

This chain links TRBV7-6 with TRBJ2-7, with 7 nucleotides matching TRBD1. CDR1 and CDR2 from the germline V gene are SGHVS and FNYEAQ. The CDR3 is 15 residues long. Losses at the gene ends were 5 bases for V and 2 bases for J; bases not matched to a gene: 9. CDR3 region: CASSQRQGATYEQYF. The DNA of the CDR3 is TGTGCCAGCAGCCAACGACAGGGCGCGACCTACGAGCAGTACTTC.

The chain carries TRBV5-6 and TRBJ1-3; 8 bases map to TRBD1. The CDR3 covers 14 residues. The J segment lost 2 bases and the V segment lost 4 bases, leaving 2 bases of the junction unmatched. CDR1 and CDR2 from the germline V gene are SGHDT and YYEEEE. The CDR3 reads CASSPTGAGNTIYF. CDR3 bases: TGTGCCAGCAGCCCGACAGGGGCTGGAAACACCATATATTTT.